This T cell receptor delta chain was recorded in a study of DNA immune sequencing with unique molecular identifiers (dated by TCRdb to the early 2020s). Context from the whole study: Immunomagnetic cell separation was used to enrich gammadelta T cells from buffy coats, and the genomic DNA of the enriched gammadelta T cells was then sequenced. For the enriched versus non-enriched comparison, approximately 100 ng enriched gammadelta T-cell DNA and 0.9 to 1 ug non-enriched PBMC DNA were sequenced. The study developed and validated an ultrasensitive DNA-based TRD repertoire sequencing method using PCR-introduced unique molecular identifiers. The method was checked using synthetic reference molecules and blood samples from healthy people. The study at large found these results: More out-of-frame TRD sequences were observed in non-enriched samples, likely arising from partial or unproductive rearrangements in alphabeta T cells. Novel TRD sequences not targeted by the primers cannot be detected with the primer-based approach.

A word on this clone: No cognate antigen has been identified for it. TCRdb attributes to this sequence the protein of a much larger clone, which differs from the DNA translation at residue 9; a read error is likely, and the protein displayed is translated from the DNA.

V drops 1 base and J drops 11 bases, leaving 20 bases in between. The CDR3 starts with the cysteine, ends with the phenylalanine, and has 15 residues. The sequence is cut down to CDR3 DNA, 45 bases in frame from base 1. Looking up the germline V gene yields CDR1 TSWWSYY and CDR2 QGS. Library preparation employed multiplex PCR. A 32-plex assay, with primers for all 8 TRDV and 4 TRDJ genes spanning the CDR3, was used to amplify the genomic DNA. A 12-nucleotide UMI was introduced during 2 to 4 barcoding PCR cycles, after which a second PCR was performed with Illumina adapter primers. AMPure XP beads were used to purify the libraries, whose quality was checked on a Fragment Analyzer using the HS NGS Fragment kit. The sequencing was run with an Illumina MiniSeq mid-output kit, including approximately 21% PhiX, and 150 cycles of paired-end reads. Processing in the source paper ran as follows. MIGEC version 1.2.9 was used to process reads, grouping reads by UMI and building error-corrected consensus sequences. Post-processing used modified VDJtools version 1.2.1 scripts and the tcR R package. With CATT, TCRdb called clones again from the public reads; duplicate DNA rows were later joined. For this entry, the V and J calls and clone size follow TCRdb and not the study's own pipeline. The sample table shows about 420 delta-chain clones, and more than 30% are seen once. 66% of the sample rests with the top ten.

The sample taken for sequencing was buffy coat blood. The receptor was isolated from a human donor in good health. In this chain, TRDV1 is recombined with TRDJ1; tentative D gene TRDD2, with 6 bases matching. The bases are TGTGCTCTTGGGGAACCGGCCTTCCGACGGTTAGAGCTCATCTTT. It translates to CALGEPAFRRLELIF.